There are many counts of the clone carrying this T cell receptor (beta chain). The antigen is not known. This entry comes from a study of T cell repertoires in cytomegalovirus infection. Study-level information: In public TCR beta signatures, there were indications of both CMV infection and matching HLA type.

TCRdb processed the reads anew with MiXCR; each CDR3 protein has one entry. Altogether about 530,000 distinct CDR3 sequences are present, more than 25% being singletons, with the ten largest covering over 10%. Notes on the study in general: The ex vivo response showed dominance by HLA-C-restricted CMV-specific TCR beta clonotypes. Carriage of CMV together with the relevant HLA was identifiable through cumulative public TCR beta family frequency.

The V gene lost 2 bases and the J gene lost 2 bases, with 8 bases spanning the gap. CDR3 size: 14 residues. Germline CDR1 is SGHTA and CDR2 is FQGTGA. This clonotype originated in a human donor in good health (CMV status not recorded). Some clones in this sample may be carry-over from other donors' samples. Sequencing was done on a sample of PBMCs. The chain has TRBV7-3 and TRBJ2-3, with D unclear. CDR3 sequence: CASSLHEITDTQYF. The CDR3 DNA reads TGTGCCAGCAGCTTACATGAGATCACAGATACGCAGTATTTT.